The 16 T cell receptor beta chains reported below all come from one sample, sequenced in a study of blood T cell repertoires in COVID-19. The protocol was immunoSEQ multiplex PCR, while the TCRdb copy is restricted to in-frame clones and leaves out a portion. Of tens of thousands of clones in the sample, over 80% were seen once. Sequenced material: peripheral blood. These receptor sequences come from a woman aged 55-70 years with acute or convalescent COVID-19.

The chain links TRBV7-9 to TRBJ1-1, with a possible D match to TRBD1 (6 bases). Per germline, CDR1 SEHNR and CDR2 FQNEAQ (reference sequence). The ends were cut back, 5 bases at V and 2 bases at J, with 18 bases in the middle. This CDR3 comprises 16 residues. CDR3 coding DNA: TGTGCCAGCAGCCCAGAGTCCGGGACACCTAACACTGAAGCTTTCTTT. This gives the protein CASSPESGTPNTEAFF.

This rearrangement joins TRBV7-2 to TRBJ1-5; 10 nucleotides line up with TRBD1. The CDR3 spans 18 residues. The germline V gene encodes CDR1 SGHTA and CDR2 FQGNSA. V trimming: 5 bases; J trimming: 1 base; junction bases outside the gene matches: 11. CDR3 in amino acids: CASSLTKPGQGSNQPQHF. The CDR3 nucleotides read TGTGCCAGCAGCCTAACAAAACCGGGACAGGGGAGCAATCAGCCCCAGCATTTT.

This clone was seen only once. The chain uses TRBV30 and TRBJ2-6; 7 nucleotides align to TRBD1. From germline, CDR1 is GTSNPN and CDR2 SVGIG (reference sequence). Germline trimming cut 5 bases from V and 0 bases from J; bases unmatched to any gene: 7. The CDR3 consists of 16 residues. DNA for the CDR3: TGTGCCTGGGACGGACAGGTAGTCTCTGGGGCCAACGTCCTGACTTTC. This codes for CAWDGQVVSGANVLTF.

V and J are TRBV12-5 and TRBJ1-1, with 9 bases aligning to TRBD1. Unmatched junction bases numbered 8, after V lost 7 bases and J lost 5 bases. This CDR3 contains 14 residues. Germline values: CDR1 LGHNT, CDR2 FRNRAP. CDR3 protein: CASALTGGGTEAFF. CDR3 coding DNA: TGTGCTAGTGCCTTGACAGGGGGGGGGACTGAAGCTTTCTTT.

This clone was counted a single time. Additional DNA sequences in this sample encode the identical CDR3. This chain uses TRBV7-2 with TRBJ1-1, with 7 bases that match TRBD1. The CDR3 consists of 13 residues. V lost 5 bases to trimming and J lost 1 base; unmatched junction nucleotides: 1. Germline-derived CDR1 and CDR2 are SGHTA and FQGNSA. The CDR3 sequence: CASSRQGNTEAFF. The DNA of the CDR3 is TGTGCCAGCAGCCGACAGGGGAACACTGAAGCTTTCTTT.

The chain links TRBV6-1 to TRBJ2-7; 13 bases are a match to TRBD2. Trimming took 3 bases from V and 5 from J; bases not matched to a gene: 7. Germline CDR1 and CDR2: MNHNS and SASEGT. The CDR3 totals 16 residues. The CDR3: CASSEPTSGGIHEQYF. DNA of the CDR3: TGTGCCAGCAGTGAGCCGACTAGCGGGGGGATCCACGAGCAGTACTTC.

This CDR3 is CASSPTGPLTETQYF. CDR3 nucleotide sequence: TGTGCCAGCAGCCCGACAGGGCCACTGACAGAGACCCAGTACTTC. The V call is TRBV7-2, the J call TRBJ2-5; 7 bases map to TRBD1. The CDR3 contains 15 residues. Germline values: CDR1 SGHTA, CDR2 FQGNSA. V shed 5 bases, J shed 4 bases, and the junction held 10 bases outside the gene matches.

The genes are TRBV21-1 and TRBJ2-4; the DNA was not compared with TRBD1, the D call given in the table. TRBV21-1 represents a pseudogene. The CDR3 has 18 residues. The CDR3 DNA sequence: TGTGCCAGCAGCTTCCGGGACAGGGGTCCCGGAACAAAAAACATTCAGTACTTC. Its protein product is CASSFRDRGPGTKNIQYF.

This clone appeared once. This chain connects TRBV3-1 (or the pseudogene TRBV3-2) to TRBJ1-6; TRBD1 might be the D (5 bases). V was pared by 3 bases and J by 9 bases, with 15 bases between. CDR3 size: 15 residues. The germline V gene encodes CDR1 LGHDT and CDR2 YNNKEL (reference sequence). CDR3 sequence (DNA): TGTGCCAGCAGCCAGGTACTCAGGGTCGGTTCACCCCTCCACTTT. It translates to CASSQVLRVGSPLHF.

CDR3 residues: CASSSGGSNQPQHF. CDR3 nucleotides: TGTGCCAGCAGTTCAGGGGGGTCCAATCAGCCCCAGCATTTT. The chain joins TRBV28 to TRBJ1-5; 7 nucleotides line up with TRBD1. Germline loops: CDR1 MDHEN, CDR2 SYDVKM. The CDR3 contains 14 residues. V shed 4 bases, J shed 3 bases, and the junction held 3 bases outside the gene matches.

This clone was counted a few times. This chain joins TRBV18 and TRBJ2-3; D remains ambiguous. Germline V gene data show CDR1 as KGHSH and CDR2 as LQKENI. This CDR3 is built from 14 residues. The V end was cut by 3 bases, the J end by 4 bases, with 11 bases between. CDR3: CASSPEFFPDTQYF. In DNA form, the CDR3 reads TGTGCCAGCTCACCGGAGTTTTTCCCAGATACGCAGTATTTT.

The chain recombines TRBV9 with TRBJ2-1; 13 bases line up with TRBD2. V shed 2 bases and J 0 bases; nucleotides not matched to a gene: 11. Germline CDR1 SGDLS, CDR2 YYNGEE. The CDR3 is 20 amino acids. CDR3 amino acids: CASSVGLAGASTRSYNEQFF. CDR3 DNA: TGTGCCAGCAGCGTCGGACTAGCGGGGGCTTCCACCCGCTCCTACAATGAGCAGTTCTTC.

The gene calls are TRBV11-1 and TRBJ2-3; TRBD1 matches at 8 bases. The CDR3 is made up of 14 amino acids. Germline CDR1 SGHAT, CDR2 FQDESV (reference sequence). The ends lost 7 bases at V and 4 bases at J; junction bases unmatched: 7. This chain's CDR3 is CASTFGQGSDTQYF. In nucleotides, the CDR3 is TGTGCCAGCACCTTCGGACAGGGTTCAGATACGCAGTATTTT.

The genes are TRBV7-2 and TRBJ2-3; TRBD2 matches at 7 bases. Unmatched junction bases numbered 11, after V lost 5 bases and J lost 6 bases. The germline V gene has CDR1 SGHTA and CDR2 FQGNSA. The CDR3 consists of 15 residues. CDR3 region: CASSPFRLADDTQYF. The CDR3 bases are TGTGCCAGCAGCCCGTTTCGACTAGCTGATGATACGCAGTATTTT. Supplemented by reference TRBV7-2 and TRBJ2-3, the full variable domain reads GAGVSQSPSNKVTEKGKDVELRCDPISGHTALYWYRQSLGQGLEFLIYFQGNSAPDKSGLPSDRFSAERTGGSVSTLTIQRTQQEDSAVYLCASSPFRLADDTQYFGPGTRLTVL.

The chain couples TRBV4-2 to TRBJ2-3; possibly TRBD2 for D (5 bases). This CDR3 has 13 residues. The V gene's germline CDR1 is LGHNA and CDR2 YNFKEQ. Trimming took 4 bases from V and 5 from J, leaving 10 bases between them. Here the CDR3 DNA reads TGTGCCAGCAGCCTCGGACTCGAAGATACGCAGTATTTT. This gives the protein CASSLGLEDTQYF.

The genes are TRBV29-1 and TRBJ1-1; 9 bases are shared with TRBD1. The V and J ends lost 5 bases and 5 bases, in that order; junction bases with no gene match: 15. Per germline, CDR1 SQVTM and CDR2 ANQGSEA. The CDR3 extends over 16 amino acids. CDR3 loop: CSVSTGGWDDWTEAFF. In nucleotides, the CDR3 is TGCAGCGTTTCCACAGGGGGCTGGGACGATTGGACTGAAGCTTTCTTT.